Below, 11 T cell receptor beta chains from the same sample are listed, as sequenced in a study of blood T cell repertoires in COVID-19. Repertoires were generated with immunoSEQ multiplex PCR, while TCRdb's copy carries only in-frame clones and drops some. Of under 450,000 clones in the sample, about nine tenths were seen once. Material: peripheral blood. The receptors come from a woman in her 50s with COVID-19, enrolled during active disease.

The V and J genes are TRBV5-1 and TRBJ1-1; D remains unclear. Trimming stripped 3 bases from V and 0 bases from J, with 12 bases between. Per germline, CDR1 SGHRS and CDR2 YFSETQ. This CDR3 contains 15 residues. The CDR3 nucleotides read TGCGCCAGCAGCTCTGCACCGACACTGAACACTGAAGCTTTCTTT. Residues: CASSSAPTLNTEAFF.

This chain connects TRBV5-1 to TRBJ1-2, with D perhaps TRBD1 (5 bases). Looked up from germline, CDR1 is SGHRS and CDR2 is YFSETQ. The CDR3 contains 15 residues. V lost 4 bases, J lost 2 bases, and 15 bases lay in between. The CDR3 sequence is CASSPRGGRNYGYTF. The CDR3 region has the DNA TGCGCCAGCAGCCCCCGGGGGGGACGGAACTATGGCTACACCTTC. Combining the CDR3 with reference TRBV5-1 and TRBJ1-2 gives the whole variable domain KAGVTQTPRYLIKTRGQQVTLSCSPISGHRSVSWYQQTPGQGLQFLFEYFSETQRNKGNFPGRFSGRQFSNSRSEMNVSTLELGDSALYLCASSPRGGRNYGYTFGSGTRLTVV.

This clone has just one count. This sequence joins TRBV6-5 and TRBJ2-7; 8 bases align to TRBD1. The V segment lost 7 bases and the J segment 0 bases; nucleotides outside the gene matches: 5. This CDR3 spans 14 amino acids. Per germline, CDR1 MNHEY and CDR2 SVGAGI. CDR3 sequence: CASNRDRSSYEQYF. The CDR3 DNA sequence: TGTGCCAGCAACCGGGACAGGAGCTCCTACGAGCAGTACTTC.

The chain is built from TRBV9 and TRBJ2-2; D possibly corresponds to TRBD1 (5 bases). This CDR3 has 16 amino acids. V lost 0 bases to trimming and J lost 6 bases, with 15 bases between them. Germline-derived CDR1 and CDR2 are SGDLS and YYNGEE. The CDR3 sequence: CASSVGGRVEAGELFF. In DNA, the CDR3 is TGTGCCAGCAGCGTAGGGGGCAGGGTCGAGGCCGGGGAGCTGTTTTTT.

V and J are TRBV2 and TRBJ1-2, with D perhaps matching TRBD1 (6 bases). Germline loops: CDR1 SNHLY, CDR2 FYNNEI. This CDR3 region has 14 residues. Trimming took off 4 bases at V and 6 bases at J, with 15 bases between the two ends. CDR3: CASSAQGYSDGYTF. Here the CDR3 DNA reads TGTGCCAGCAGTGCGCAGGGGTACTCGGATGGCTACACCTTC. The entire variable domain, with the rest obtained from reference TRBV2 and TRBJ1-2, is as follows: EPEVTQTPSHQVTQMGQEVILRCVPISNHLYFYWYRQILGQKVEFLVSFYNNEISEKSEIFDDQFSVERPDGSNFTLKIRSTKLEDSAMYFCASSAQGYSDGYTFGSGTRLTVV.

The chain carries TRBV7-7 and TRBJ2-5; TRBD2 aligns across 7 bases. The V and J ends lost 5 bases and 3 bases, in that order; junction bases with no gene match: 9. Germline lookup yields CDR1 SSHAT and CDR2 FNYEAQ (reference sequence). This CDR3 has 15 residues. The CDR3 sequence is CASSPVPGGKETQYF. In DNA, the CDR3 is TGTGCCAGCAGCCCGGTCCCGGGGGGTAAAGAGACCCAGTACTTC.

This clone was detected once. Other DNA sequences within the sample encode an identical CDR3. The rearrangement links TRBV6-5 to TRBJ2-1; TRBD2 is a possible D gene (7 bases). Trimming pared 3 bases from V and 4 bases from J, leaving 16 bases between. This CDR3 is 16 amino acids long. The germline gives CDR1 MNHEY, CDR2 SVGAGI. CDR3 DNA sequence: TGTGCCAGCAGTTATTCCGGGCGGGGGCCGTACAATGAGCAGTTCTTC. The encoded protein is CASSYSGRGPYNEQFF.

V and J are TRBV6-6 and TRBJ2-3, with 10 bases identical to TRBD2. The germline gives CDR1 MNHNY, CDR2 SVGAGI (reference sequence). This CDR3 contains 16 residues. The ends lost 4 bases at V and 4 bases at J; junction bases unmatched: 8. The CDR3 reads CASSSTGLAVPDTQYF. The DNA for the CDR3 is TGTGCCAGCAGTTCCACCGGACTAGCGGTGCCAGATACGCAGTATTTT.

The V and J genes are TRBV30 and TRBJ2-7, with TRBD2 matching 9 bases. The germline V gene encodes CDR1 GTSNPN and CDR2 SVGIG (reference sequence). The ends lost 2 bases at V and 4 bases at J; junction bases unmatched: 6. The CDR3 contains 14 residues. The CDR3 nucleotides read TGTGCCTGGAGTTCTGGCGGGGGGGTGTACGAGCAGTACTTC. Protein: CAWSSGGGVYEQYF.

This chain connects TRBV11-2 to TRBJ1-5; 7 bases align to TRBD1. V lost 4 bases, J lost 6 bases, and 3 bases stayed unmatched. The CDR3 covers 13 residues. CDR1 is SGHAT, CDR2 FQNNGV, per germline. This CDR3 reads CASSSAGGQPQHF. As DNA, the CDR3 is TGTGCCAGCAGCTCGGCAGGGGGTCAGCCCCAGCATTTT.

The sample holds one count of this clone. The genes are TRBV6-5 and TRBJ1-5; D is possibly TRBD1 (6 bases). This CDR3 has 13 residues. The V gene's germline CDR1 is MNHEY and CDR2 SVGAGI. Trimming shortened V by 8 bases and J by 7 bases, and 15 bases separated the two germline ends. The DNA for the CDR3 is TGTGCCAGCTCCTACAGGGTCGAGCAGCCCCAGCATTTT. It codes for CASSYRVEQPQHF.